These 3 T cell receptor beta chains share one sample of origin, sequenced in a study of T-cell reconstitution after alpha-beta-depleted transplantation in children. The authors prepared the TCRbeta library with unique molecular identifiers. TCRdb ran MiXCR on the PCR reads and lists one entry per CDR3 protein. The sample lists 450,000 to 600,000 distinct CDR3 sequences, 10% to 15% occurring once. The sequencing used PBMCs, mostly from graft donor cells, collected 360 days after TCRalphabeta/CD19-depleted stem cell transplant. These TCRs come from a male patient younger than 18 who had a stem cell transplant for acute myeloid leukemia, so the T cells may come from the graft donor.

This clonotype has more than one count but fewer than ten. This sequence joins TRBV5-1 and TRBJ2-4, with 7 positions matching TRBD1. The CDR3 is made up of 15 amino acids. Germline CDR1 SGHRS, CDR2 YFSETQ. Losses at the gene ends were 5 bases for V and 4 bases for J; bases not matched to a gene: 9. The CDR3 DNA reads TGCGCCAGCAGGCCCGGGACAGCGCATAAAAACATTCAGTACTTC. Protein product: CASRPGTAHKNIQYF.

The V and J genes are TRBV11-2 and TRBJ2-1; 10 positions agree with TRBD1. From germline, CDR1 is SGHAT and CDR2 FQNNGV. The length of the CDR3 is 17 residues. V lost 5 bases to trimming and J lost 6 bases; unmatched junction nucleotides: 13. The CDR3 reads CASSRTGGHLQPNEQFF. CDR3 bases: TGTGCCAGCAGCCGGACAGGGGGGCACCTACAGCCCAATGAGCAGTTCTTC.

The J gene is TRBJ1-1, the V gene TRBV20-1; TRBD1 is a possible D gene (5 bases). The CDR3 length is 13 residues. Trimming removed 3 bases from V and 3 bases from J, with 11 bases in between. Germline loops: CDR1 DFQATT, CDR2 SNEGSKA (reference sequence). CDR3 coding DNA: TGCAGTGCTAGGCGAACAGGAGACACTGAAGCTTTCTTT. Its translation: CSARRTGDTEAFF.